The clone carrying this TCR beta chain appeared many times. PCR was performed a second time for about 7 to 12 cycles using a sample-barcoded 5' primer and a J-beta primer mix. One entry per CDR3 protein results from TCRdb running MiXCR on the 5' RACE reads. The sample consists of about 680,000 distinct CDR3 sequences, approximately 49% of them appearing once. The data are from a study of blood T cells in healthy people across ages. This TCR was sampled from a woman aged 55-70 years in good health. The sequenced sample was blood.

The CDR3 region is CASSLEVNQETQYF. CDR3 DNA: TGTGCCAGCAGCTTAGAGGTGAACCAAGAGACCCAGTACTTC. This chain joins TRBV7-9 and TRBJ2-5; D remains ambiguous. V was pared by 1 base and J by 0 bases, with 6 bases between. The CDR3 is 14 amino acids. CDR1 SEHNR and CDR2 FQNEAQ come from the germline V gene (reference sequence).